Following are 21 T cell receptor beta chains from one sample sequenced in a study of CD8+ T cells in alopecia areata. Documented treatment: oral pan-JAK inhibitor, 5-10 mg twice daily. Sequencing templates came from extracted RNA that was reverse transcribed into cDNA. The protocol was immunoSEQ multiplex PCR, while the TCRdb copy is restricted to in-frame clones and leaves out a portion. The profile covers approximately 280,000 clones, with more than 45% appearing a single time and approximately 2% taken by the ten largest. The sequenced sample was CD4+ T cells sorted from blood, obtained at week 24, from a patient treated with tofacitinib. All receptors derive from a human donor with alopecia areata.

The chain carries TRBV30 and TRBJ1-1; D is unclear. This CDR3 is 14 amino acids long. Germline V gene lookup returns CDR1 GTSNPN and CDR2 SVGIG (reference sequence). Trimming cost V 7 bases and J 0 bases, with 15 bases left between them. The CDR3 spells CASIPSSMNTEAFF. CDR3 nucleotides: TGTGCCTCAATCCCAAGCAGCATGAACACTGAAGCTTTCTTT. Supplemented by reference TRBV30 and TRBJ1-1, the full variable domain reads SQTIHQWPATLVQPVGSPLSLECTVEGTSNPNLYWYRQAAGRGLQLLFYSVGIGQISSEVPQNLSASRPQDRQFILSSKKLLLSDSGFYLCASIPSSMNTEAFFGQGTRLTVV.

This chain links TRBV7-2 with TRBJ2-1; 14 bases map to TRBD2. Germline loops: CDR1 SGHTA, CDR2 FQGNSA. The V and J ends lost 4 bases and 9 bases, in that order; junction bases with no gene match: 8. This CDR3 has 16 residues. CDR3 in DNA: TGTGCCAGCAGCTCGCCCTCGGGACTAGCGGGGGTTGAGCAGTTCTTC. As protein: CASSSPSGLAGVEQFF. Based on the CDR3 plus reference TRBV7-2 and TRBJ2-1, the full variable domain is GAGVSQSPSNKVTEKGKDVELRCDPISGHTALYWYRQSLGQGLEFLIYFQGNSAPDKSGLPSDRFSAERTGGSVSTLTIQRTQQEDSAVYLCASSSPSGLAGVEQFFGPGTRLTVL.

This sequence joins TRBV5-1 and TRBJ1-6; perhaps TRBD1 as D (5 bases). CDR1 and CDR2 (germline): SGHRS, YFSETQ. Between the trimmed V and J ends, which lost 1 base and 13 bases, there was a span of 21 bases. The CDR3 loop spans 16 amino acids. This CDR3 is CASSLPGTGSASPLHF. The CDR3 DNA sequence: TGCGCCAGCAGCTTGCCCGGGACCGGGAGTGCAAGTCCCCTCCACTTT.

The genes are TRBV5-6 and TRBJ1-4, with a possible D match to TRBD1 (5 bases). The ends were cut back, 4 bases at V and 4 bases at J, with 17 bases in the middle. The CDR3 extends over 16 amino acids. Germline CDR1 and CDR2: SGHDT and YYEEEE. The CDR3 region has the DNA TGTGCCAGCAGCCGTCTCCCAGGGTTAGGTAATGAAAAACTGTTTTTT. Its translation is CASSRLPGLGNEKLFF.

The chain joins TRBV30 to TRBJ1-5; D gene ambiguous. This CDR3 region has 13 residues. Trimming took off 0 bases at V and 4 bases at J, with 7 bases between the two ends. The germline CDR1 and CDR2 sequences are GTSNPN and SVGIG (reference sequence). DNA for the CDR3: TGTGCCTGGAGTGTAGGAAGAAATCAGCCCCAGCATTTT. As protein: CAWSVGRNQPQHF.

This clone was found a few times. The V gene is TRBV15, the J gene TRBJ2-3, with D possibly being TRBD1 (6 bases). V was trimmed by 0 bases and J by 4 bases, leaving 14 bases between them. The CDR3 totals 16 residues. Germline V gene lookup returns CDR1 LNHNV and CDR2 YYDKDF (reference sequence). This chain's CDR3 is CATSRERNRAADTQYF. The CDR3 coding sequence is TGTGCCACCAGCAGAGAACGGAACAGGGCGGCAGATACGCAGTATTTT.

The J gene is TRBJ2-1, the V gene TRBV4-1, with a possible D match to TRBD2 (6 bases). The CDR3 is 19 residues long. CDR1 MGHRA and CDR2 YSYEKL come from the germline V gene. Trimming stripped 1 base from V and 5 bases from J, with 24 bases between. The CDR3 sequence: CASSQGQGAGGTRNNEQFF. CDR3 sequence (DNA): TGCGCCAGCAGCCAAGGCCAGGGTGCAGGAGGGACGCGAAACAATGAGCAGTTCTTC.

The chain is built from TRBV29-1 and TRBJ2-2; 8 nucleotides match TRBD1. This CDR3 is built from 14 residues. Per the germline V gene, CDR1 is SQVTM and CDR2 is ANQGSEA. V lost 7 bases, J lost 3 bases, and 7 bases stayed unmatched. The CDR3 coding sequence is TGCAGCGCCTGTGTGGACAGGGACACCGGGGAGCTGTTTTTT. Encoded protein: CSACVDRDTGELFF.

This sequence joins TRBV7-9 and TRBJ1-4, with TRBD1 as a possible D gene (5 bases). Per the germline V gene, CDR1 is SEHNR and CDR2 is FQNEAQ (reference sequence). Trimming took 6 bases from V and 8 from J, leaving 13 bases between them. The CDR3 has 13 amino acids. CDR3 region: CASRPAGQEKLFF. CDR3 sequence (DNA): TGTGCCAGCAGGCCGGCCGGACAAGAAAAACTGTTTTTT.

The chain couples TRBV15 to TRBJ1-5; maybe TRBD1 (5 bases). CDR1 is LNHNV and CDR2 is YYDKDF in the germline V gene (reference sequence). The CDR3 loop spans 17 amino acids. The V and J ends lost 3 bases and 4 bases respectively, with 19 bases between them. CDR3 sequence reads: CATSSMSGLNPNQPQHF. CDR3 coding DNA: TGTGCCACCAGCAGCATGTCGGGACTTAACCCGAATCAGCCCCAGCATTTT. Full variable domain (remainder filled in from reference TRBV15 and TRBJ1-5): DAMVIQNPRYQVTQFGKPVTLSCSQTLNHNVMYWYQQKSSQAPKLLFHYYDKDFNNEADTPDNFQSRRPNTSFCFLDIRSPGLGDTAMYLCATSSMSGLNPNQPQHFGDGTRLSIL.

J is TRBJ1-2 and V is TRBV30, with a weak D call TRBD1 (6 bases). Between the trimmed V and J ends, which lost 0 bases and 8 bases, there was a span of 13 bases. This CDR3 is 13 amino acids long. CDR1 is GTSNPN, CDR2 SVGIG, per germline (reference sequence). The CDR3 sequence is CAWSVQTGYGYTF. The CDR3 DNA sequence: TGTGCCTGGAGTGTACAGACAGGATACGGCTACACCTTC.

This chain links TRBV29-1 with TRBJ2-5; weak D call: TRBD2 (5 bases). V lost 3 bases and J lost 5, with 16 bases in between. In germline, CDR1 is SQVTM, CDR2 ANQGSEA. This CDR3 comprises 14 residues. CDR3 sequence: CSVERGSVGETQYF. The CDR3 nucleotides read TGCAGCGTTGAGCGAGGGTCCGTTGGTGAGACCCAGTACTTC.

DNA for the CDR3: TGTGCCAGCAGGCCCGGGACAGGGAGGTCACCCCTCCACTTT. This gives the protein CASRPGTGRSPLHF. The chain recombines TRBV13 with TRBJ1-6; 9 nucleotides line up with TRBD1. CDR1 and CDR2 (germline): PRHDT, FYEKMQ (reference sequence). The CDR3 consists of 14 residues. Losses at the gene ends were 6 bases for V and 10 bases for J; bases not matched to a gene: 7.

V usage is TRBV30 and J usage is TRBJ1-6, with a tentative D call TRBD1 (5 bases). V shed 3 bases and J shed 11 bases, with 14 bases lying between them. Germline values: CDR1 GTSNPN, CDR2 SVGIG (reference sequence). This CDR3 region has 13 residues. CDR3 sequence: CAWRGPSTAPLHF. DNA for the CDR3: TGTGCCTGGAGGGGACCGTCTACAGCACCCCTCCACTTT.

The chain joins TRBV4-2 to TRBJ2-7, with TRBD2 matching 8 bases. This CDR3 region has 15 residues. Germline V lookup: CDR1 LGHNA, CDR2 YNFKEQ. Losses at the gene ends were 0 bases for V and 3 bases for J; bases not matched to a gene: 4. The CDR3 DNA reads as TGTGCCAGCAGCCAAGACACGGGAGGGGGCTACGAGCAGTACTTC. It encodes CASSQDTGGGYEQYF.

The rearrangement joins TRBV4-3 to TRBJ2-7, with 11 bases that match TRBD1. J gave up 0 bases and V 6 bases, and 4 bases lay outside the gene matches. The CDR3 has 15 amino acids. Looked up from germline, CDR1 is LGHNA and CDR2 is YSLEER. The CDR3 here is CASSHGTGGSYEQYF. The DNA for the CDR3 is TGCGCCAGCAGTCATGGGACAGGGGGCTCCTACGAGCAGTACTTC.

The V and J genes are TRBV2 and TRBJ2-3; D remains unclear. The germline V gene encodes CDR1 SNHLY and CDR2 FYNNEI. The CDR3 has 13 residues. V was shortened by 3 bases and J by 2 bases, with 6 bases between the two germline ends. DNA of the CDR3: TGTGCCAGCAGTGAGGGCCACACAGATACGCAGTATTTT. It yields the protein CASSEGHTDTQYF.

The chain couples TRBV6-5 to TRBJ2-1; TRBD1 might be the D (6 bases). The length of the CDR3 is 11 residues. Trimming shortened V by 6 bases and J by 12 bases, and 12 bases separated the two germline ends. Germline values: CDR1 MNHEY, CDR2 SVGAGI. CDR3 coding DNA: TGTGCCAGCAGCTTACAGGGACGGCAGTTCTTC. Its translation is CASSLQGRQFF.

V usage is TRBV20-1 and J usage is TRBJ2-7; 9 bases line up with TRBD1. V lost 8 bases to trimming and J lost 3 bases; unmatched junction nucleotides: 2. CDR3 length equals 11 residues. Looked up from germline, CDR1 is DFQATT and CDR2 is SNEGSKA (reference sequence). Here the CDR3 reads CSTGGVYEQYF. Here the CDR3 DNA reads TGCAGTACAGGGGGCGTCTACGAGCAGTACTTC.

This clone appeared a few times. The CDR3 DNA reads TGTGCCAGCTCAACGACTAGCGGGGTCGACGAGCAGTACTTC. Amino acids: CASSTTSGVDEQYF. This sequence joins TRBV18 and TRBJ2-7; the match to TRBD2 covers 11 bases. There are 14 residues in the CDR3. CDR1 KGHSH and CDR2 LQKENI come from the germline V gene. J was trimmed by 5 bases and V by 5 bases; bases with no gene match: 5.

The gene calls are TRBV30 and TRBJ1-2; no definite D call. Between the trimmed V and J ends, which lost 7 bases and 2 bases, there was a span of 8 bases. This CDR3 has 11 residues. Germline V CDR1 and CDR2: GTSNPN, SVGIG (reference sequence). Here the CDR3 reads CASSENYGYTF. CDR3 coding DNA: TGTGCCTCTTCAGAGAACTATGGCTACACCTTC.